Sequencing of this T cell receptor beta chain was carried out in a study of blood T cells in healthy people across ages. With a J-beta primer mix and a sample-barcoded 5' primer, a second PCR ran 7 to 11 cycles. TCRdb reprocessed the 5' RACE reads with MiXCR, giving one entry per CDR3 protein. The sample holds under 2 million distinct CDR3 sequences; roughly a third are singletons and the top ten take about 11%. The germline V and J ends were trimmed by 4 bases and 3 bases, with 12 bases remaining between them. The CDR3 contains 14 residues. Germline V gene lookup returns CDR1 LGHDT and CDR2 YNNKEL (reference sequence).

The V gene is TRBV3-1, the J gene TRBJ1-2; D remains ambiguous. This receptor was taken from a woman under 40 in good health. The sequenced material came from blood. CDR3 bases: TGTGCCAGCAGCCGAAGGCCAGAGGACTATGGCTACACCTTC. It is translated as CASSRRPEDYGYTF.